Each of the 29 T cell receptor beta chains below was sequenced from the same sample in a study of blood T cell repertoires in COVID-19. The assay was immunoSEQ multiplex PCR, and TCRdb's table has in-frame clones only and misses some. The sample has approximately 200,000 clones, 80% to 90% seen once; the top ten hold about 9%. Material for sequencing was PBMCs or T cells enriched from blood (not recorded which). The receptors were sampled from a man aged 40-49 years who had recovered from COVID-19.

The chain uses TRBV4-2 and TRBJ1-4; D unclear. Germline V gives CDR1 LGHNA, CDR2 YNFKEQ. This CDR3 is 15 amino acids long. Trimming took 3 bases from V and 7 from J, leaving 15 bases between them. Written as DNA, the CDR3 is TGTGCCAGCAGCCAGGATGTCCAAAGAGGTGAAAAACTGTTTTTT. Translated: CASSQDVQRGEKLFF.

The chain links TRBV5-1 to TRBJ1-4; 10 positions agree with TRBD1. V shed 4 bases and J 5 bases; nucleotides not matched to a gene: 2. CDR1 and CDR2 from the germline V gene are SGHRS and YFSETQ. The CDR3 sequence is 14 residues long. For the CDR3, the DNA is TGCGCCAGCAGCCCGGGACAGGGGAATGAAAAACTGTTTTTT. This translates into CASSPGQGNEKLFF.

Turning to this clone: The sample has other DNA sequences that encode this CDR3 too. The rearrangement joins TRBV12-3 or TRBV12-4 to TRBJ1-1; TRBD1 matches 8 bases. The V and J ends lost 6 bases and 5 bases, in that order; junction bases with no gene match: 5. This CDR3 spans 13 amino acids. CDR3 residues: CASSQGAGTEAFF. The CDR3 nucleotides are TGTGCCAGCAGCCAGGGGGCTGGGACTGAAGCTTTCTTT.

The V and J genes are TRBV29-1 and TRBJ1-2; D is uncertain. V gave up 0 bases and J gave up 0 bases, with 17 bases separating them. The V gene's germline CDR1 is SQVTM and CDR2 ANQGSEA. The CDR3 is 17 residues long. In DNA, the CDR3 is TGCAGCGTTGAAGATCGGTTATGGGCCCCTCCTAACTATGGCTACACCTTC. Encoded protein: CSVEDRLWAPPNYGYTF.

The chain combines TRBV6-5 with TRBJ2-7, with TRBD1 matching over 7 bases. From germline, CDR1 is MNHEY and CDR2 SVGAGI. The length of the CDR3 is 12 residues. V lost 11 bases and J lost 1; bases outside the gene matches: 5. Here the CDR3 reads CAEGQTSYEQYF. Written as DNA, the CDR3 is TGTGCCGAGGGACAGACTTCCTACGAGCAGTACTTC.

This clone was seen a single time. The rearrangement links TRBV9 to TRBJ2-5; 14 nucleotides line up with TRBD2. There are 16 residues in the CDR3. Losses at the gene ends were 0 bases for V and 14 bases for J; bases not matched to a gene: 12. CDR1 SGDLS and CDR2 YYNGEE come from the germline V gene. The CDR3 sequence is CASSVEPGLAGAASYF. CDR3 sequence (DNA): TGTGCCAGCAGCGTAGAACCGGGACTAGCGGGGGCTGCGTCATACTTC.

This sequence joins TRBV6-6 and TRBJ2-2; 7 positions agree with TRBD1. J gave up 0 bases and V 6 bases, and 7 bases lay outside the gene matches. The germline CDR1 and CDR2 sequences are MNHNY and SVGAGI (reference sequence). This CDR3 has 16 residues. The CDR3 sequence is CASRRPGQSNTGELFF. The CDR3 nucleotides read TGTGCCAGCAGACGACCGGGACAGTCGAACACCGGGGAGCTGTTTTTT.

V and J are TRBV4-1 and TRBJ1-2; D gene ambiguous. Looked up from germline, CDR1 is MGHRA and CDR2 is YSYEKL. The CDR3 runs 13 residues. The ends were cut back, 4 bases at V and 5 bases at J, with 11 bases in the middle. The CDR3 loop reads CASSRPELYGYTF. Here the CDR3 DNA reads TGCGCCAGCAGCCGCCCCGAACTGTATGGCTACACCTTC.

The rearrangement uses TRBV7-8 and TRBJ1-5; TRBD1 matches at 8 bases. CDR1 SGHVS and CDR2 FQNEAQ come from the germline V gene. The V segment lost 11 bases and the J segment 4 bases; nucleotides outside the gene matches: 7. The CDR3 consists of 13 residues. CDR3 amino acids: CAAGQGANQPQHF. The CDR3 bases are TGTGCCGCGGGGCAGGGGGCTAATCAGCCCCAGCATTTT.

This clone occurred once. The chain is built from TRBV3-1 (or the pseudogene TRBV3-2) and TRBJ2-3, with 13 bases aligning to TRBD2. The V gene's germline CDR1 is LGHDT and CDR2 YNNKEL (reference sequence). The CDR3 is 18 residues long. V dropped 1 base and J dropped 2; count of bases not matched to a gene: 6. The CDR3 sequence: CASSQVLGLAGATDTQYF. The CDR3 coding sequence is TGTGCCAGCAGCCAAGTGCTCGGACTAGCGGGGGCCACAGATACGCAGTATTTT.

The chain couples TRBV7-3 to TRBJ2-5, with D perhaps matching TRBD1 (5 bases). The CDR3 runs 15 residues. Trimming removed 1 base from V and 1 base from J, with 10 bases in between. CDR1 is SGHTA, CDR2 FQGTGA, per germline. CDR3 amino acids: CASSLSLGRQETQYF. Here the CDR3 DNA reads TGTGCCAGCAGCTTAAGTCTGGGGCGCCAAGAGACCCAGTACTTC. Filled out from reference TRBV7-3 and TRBJ2-5, the complete variable domain reads GAGVSQTPSNKVTEKGKYVELRCDPISGHTALYWYRQSLGQGPEFLIYFQGTGAADDSGLPNDRFFAVRPEGSVSTLKIQRTERGDSAVYLCASSLSLGRQETQYFGPGTRLLVL.

V gene TRBV11-2 combines with J gene TRBJ2-7; D uncertain. In germline, CDR1 is SGHAT, CDR2 FQNNGV. The V end lost 1 base, the J end lost 0 bases, and 10 bases lay between the germline ends. The length of the CDR3 is 15 residues. This CDR3 is CASSLGAMDSYEQYF. The CDR3 nucleotides are TGTGCCAGCAGCTTAGGGGCCATGGACTCCTACGAGCAGTACTTC.

The genes are TRBV10-3 and TRBJ1-1; D gene ambiguous. The CDR3 contains 14 residues. V lost 4 bases and J 1 base, leaving 10 bases between the germline ends. Germline lookup yields CDR1 ENHRY and CDR2 SYGVKD. The CDR3 spells CAISGATRNTEAFF. DNA for the CDR3: TGTGCCATCAGTGGGGCTACCAGGAACACTGAAGCTTTCTTT.

This rearrangement joins TRBV18 to TRBJ2-1; perhaps TRBD2 as D (5 bases). The CDR3 sequence is 17 residues long. Trimming took off 2 bases at V and 4 bases at J, with 18 bases between the two ends. Germline-derived CDR1 and CDR2 are KGHSH and LQKENI. The CDR3 sequence is CASSPSPSGYPYNEQFF. CDR3 coding DNA: TGTGCCAGCTCACCATCCCCAAGCGGTTATCCTTACAATGAGCAGTTCTTC.

The chain uses TRBV29-1 and TRBJ1-5; a possible D gene is TRBD1 (6 bases). The CDR3 is 14 amino acids. Germline CDR1 SQVTM, CDR2 ANQGSEA. The V end lost 7 bases, the J end lost 4 bases, and 17 bases lay between the germline ends. CDR3 DNA sequence: TGCAGCGCCAGAACAGGGTGGGGGAATCAGCCCCAGCATTTT. Amino acid sequence: CSARTGWGNQPQHF. Using reference TRBV29-1 and TRBJ1-5 for the parts outside the CDR3, the full variable domain is SAVISQKPSRDICQRGTSLTIQCQVDSQVTMMFWYRQQPGQSLTLIATANQGSEATYESGFVIDKFPISRPNLTFSTLTVSNMSPEDSSIYLCSARTGWGNQPQHFGDGTRLSIL.

The V gene is TRBV6-2 or TRBV6-3, the J gene TRBJ2-7; 8 bases agree with TRBD1. The J segment lost 2 bases and the V segment lost 1 base, leaving 13 bases of the junction unmatched. The CDR3 length is 18 residues. Germline V gene data show CDR1 as MNHEY and CDR2 as SVGEGT. The CDR3 sequence is CASSYFRQGRWGPYEQYF. CDR3 bases: TGTGCCAGCAGTTACTTTCGACAGGGGCGTTGGGGACCCTACGAGCAGTACTTC.

This clone showed up just a few times. The same CDR3 also results from other DNA sequences found in this sample. The rearrangement joins TRBV2 to TRBJ1-5, with 9 bases identical to TRBD1. Per the germline V gene, CDR1 is SNHLY and CDR2 is FYNNEI. The CDR3 has 13 amino acids. V lost 6 bases and J lost 4; bases outside the gene matches: 1. The CDR3 loop is CASRGQGNQPQHF. The CDR3 nucleotides are TGTGCCAGCAGAGGACAGGGGAATCAGCCCCAGCATTTT.

The chain links TRBV11-2 to TRBJ2-7, with 8 bases aligning to TRBD1. V trimming: 2 bases; J trimming: 0 bases; junction bases outside the gene matches: 6. The germline V gene encodes CDR1 SGHAT and CDR2 FQNNGV. The CDR3 totals 16 residues. The DNA for the CDR3 is TGTGCCAGCAGCTTACTGGGACAGGCCAGCTCCTACGAGCAGTACTTC. It encodes CASSLLGQASSYEQYF.

The V call is TRBV6-5, the J call TRBJ2-7; 12 bases align to TRBD2. With V trimmed by 6 bases and J by 0 bases, 3 bases remained unmatched. The germline gives CDR1 MNHEY, CDR2 SVGAGI. The CDR3 totals 15 residues. The CDR3 nucleotides are TGTGCCAGCAGCCGGACTAGCGGGACCTCCTACGAGCAGTACTTC. It encodes CASSRTSGTSYEQYF.

The V call is TRBV4-1, the J call TRBJ1-4; the D gene is possibly TRBD1 (6 bases). Germline assignment: CDR1 MGHRA and CDR2 YSYEKL. With 3 bases removed from V and 8 bases from J, the gap between germline ends came to 25 bases. The CDR3 loop spans 18 amino acids. The CDR3 DNA reads TGCGCCAGCAGCCACGGCGGTTCAGGGGCAAAAGGTTCGGAAAAACTGTTTTTT. It translates to CASSHGGSGAKGSEKLFF.

The chain recombines TRBV5-8 with TRBJ1-5; D may be TRBD1 (6 bases). The CDR3 runs 16 residues. V was cut by 2 bases and J by 2 bases, with 14 bases left in between. CDR1 and CDR2 (germline): SGHTS, YDEGEE. The CDR3 DNA reads as TGTGCCAGCAGCTTCCGGGGGGGGCAAGGCAATCAGCCCCAGCATTTT. Its translation: CASSFRGGQGNQPQHF. The whole variable domain, filled in from reference TRBV5-8 and TRBJ1-5, reads EAGVTQSPTHLIKTRGQQATLRCSPISGHTSVYWYQQALGLGLQFLLWYDEGEERNRGNFPPRFSGRQFPNYSSELNVNALELEDSALYLCASSFRGGQGNQPQHFGDGTRLSIL.

This clone was recorded a few times. The chain has TRBV10-3 and TRBJ1-1; 8 nucleotides align to TRBD1. CDR1 and CDR2 from the germline V gene are ENHRY and SYGVKD. The CDR3 is 14 residues long. Trimming at V came to 4 bases and at J to 5 bases, leaving 6 bases not matched to a gene. The CDR3: CAISGTGGRTEAFF. The CDR3 DNA reads TGTGCCATCAGTGGAACAGGGGGAAGAACTGAAGCTTTCTTT.

This clone appeared a few times. The chain combines TRBV5-1 with TRBJ1-2; possibly TRBD1 for D (6 bases). Deletions cut 1 base from V and 5 bases from J, with 15 bases between. CDR1 and CDR2 from the germline V gene are SGHRS and YFSETQ. This CDR3 region has 15 residues. CDR3: CASSLTWGLSYGYTF. The CDR3 region has the DNA TGCGCCAGCAGCTTGACCTGGGGGCTGTCGTATGGCTACACCTTC.

The chain recombines TRBV30 with TRBJ2-7; the match to TRBD1 covers 7 bases. J lost 0 bases, V lost 4 bases, and 6 bases had no gene match. Germline V gene sequence: CDR1 GTSNPN, CDR2 SVGIG (reference sequence). The CDR3 has 14 amino acids. CDR3 bases: TGTGCCTGGAAATCTTGGGACAGCTCCTACGAGCAGTACTTC. Translating it yields CAWKSWDSSYEQYF.

CDR3 in amino acids: CASSPGQAGTEAFF. The DNA of the CDR3 is TGCGCCAGCAGCCCAGGACAGGCGGGGACTGAAGCTTTCTTT. The J gene is TRBJ1-1, the V gene TRBV5-1; 7 positions agree with TRBD1. J lost 5 bases, V lost 4 bases, and 8 bases had no gene match. The germline gives CDR1 SGHRS, CDR2 YFSETQ. There are 14 residues in the CDR3.

This clone appeared a few times. The J gene is TRBJ1-2, the V gene TRBV11-2, with D perhaps matching TRBD1 (5 bases). This CDR3 comprises 13 residues. The germline V gene encodes CDR1 SGHAT and CDR2 FQNNGV. V was shortened by 1 base and J by 6 bases, with 9 bases between the two germline ends. The CDR3 bases are TGTGCCAGCAGCTTAGGGCAGGGTGATGGCTACACCTTC. Protein sequence: CASSLGQGDGYTF.

The V call is TRBV18, the J call TRBJ1-2; TRBD1 matches 7 bases. This CDR3 contains 14 residues. CDR1 is KGHSH and CDR2 is LQKENI in the germline V gene. Trimming at V came to 4 bases and at J to 0 bases, leaving 2 bases not matched to a gene. The CDR3 reads CASSQRGPNYGYTF. In DNA, the CDR3 is TGTGCCAGCTCACAGAGGGGGCCTAACTATGGCTACACCTTC.

The chain links TRBV7-9 to TRBJ2-7; 8 nucleotides line up with TRBD1. From germline, CDR1 is SEHNR and CDR2 FQNEAQ (reference sequence). With 5 bases clipped from V and 6 bases from J, the junction kept 3 bases outside the gene matches. The CDR3 totals 12 residues. The CDR3 DNA follows: TGTGCCAGCAGCCGACAGGGGTCCGAGCAGTACTTC. This encodes CASSRQGSEQYF. The complete variable domain, with remaining parts taken from reference TRBV7-9 and TRBJ2-7, reads DTGVSQNPRHKITKRGQNVTFRCDPISEHNRLYWYRQTLGQGPEFLTYFQNEAQLEKSRLLSDRFSAERPKGSFSTLEIQRTEQGDSAMYLCASSRQGSEQYFGPGTRLTVT.

This clone was seen a single time. The rearrangement links TRBV19 to TRBJ2-2; the match to TRBD2 covers 7 bases. The germline gives CDR1 LNHDA, CDR2 SQIVND (reference sequence). The CDR3 length is 14 residues. Losses at the gene ends were 3 bases for V and 4 bases for J; bases not matched to a gene: 2. The CDR3 DNA follows: TGTGCCAGTAGTATGGGGGGGAGCACCGGGGAGCTGTTTTTT. Its protein product is CASSMGGSTGELFF. Together with reference TRBV19 and TRBJ2-2, the CDR3 gives the full variable domain: DGGITQSPKYLFRKEGQNVTLSCEQNLNHDAMYWYRQDPGQGLRLIYYSQIVNDFQKGDIAEGYSVSREKKESFPLTVTSAQKNPTAFYLCASSMGGSTGELFFGEGSRLTVL.